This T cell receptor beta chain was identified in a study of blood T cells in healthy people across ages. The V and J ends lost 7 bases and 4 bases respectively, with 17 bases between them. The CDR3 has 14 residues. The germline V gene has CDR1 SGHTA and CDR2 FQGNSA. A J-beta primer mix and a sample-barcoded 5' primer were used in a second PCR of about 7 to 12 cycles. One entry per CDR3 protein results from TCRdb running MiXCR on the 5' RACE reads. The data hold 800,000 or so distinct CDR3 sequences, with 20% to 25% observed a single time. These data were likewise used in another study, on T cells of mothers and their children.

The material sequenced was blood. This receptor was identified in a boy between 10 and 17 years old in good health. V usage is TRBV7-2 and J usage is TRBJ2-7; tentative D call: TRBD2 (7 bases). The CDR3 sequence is CASTDKGGGYEQYF. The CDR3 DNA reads TGTGCCAGCACCGACAAAGGGGGGGGATACGAGCAGTACTTC.